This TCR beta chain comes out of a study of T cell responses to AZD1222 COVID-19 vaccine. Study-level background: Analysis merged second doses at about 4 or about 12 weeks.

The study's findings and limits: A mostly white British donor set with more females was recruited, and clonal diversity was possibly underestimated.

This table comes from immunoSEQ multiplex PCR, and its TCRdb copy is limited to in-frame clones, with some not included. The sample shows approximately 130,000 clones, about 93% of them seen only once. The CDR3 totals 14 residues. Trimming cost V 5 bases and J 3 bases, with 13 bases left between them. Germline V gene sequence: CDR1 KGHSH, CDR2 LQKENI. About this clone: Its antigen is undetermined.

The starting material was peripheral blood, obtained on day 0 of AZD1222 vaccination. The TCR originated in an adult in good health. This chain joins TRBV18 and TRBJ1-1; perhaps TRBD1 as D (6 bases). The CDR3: CASSAGTGHTEAFF. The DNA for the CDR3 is TGTGCCAGCTCAGCCGGCACAGGGCACACTGAAGCTTTCTTT.